Listed below are T cell receptor beta chains from one sample, sequenced in a study of OX40 agonist ivuxolimab in advanced cancers. Data came from immunoSEQ multiplex PCR; TCRdb stores just in-frame clones and leaves some out. The sample includes more than 65,000 clones, about 81% of them seen just once. The source material was CD4+ or CD8+ T cells sorted from blood, sampled in a trial of the OX40 agonist ivuxolimab. Source of these receptors: an adult with an advanced solid tumor such as melanoma, head and neck, liver or kidney cancer. CDR3s include the opening cysteine and the closing phenylalanine or tryptophan. D genes are given only for firm matches. A clone size is listed for some rows: how often the clone was seen (once, few, many), or a class if it is expanded.

clone_size	v_call	j_call	d_call	cdr3_aa	cdr3_nt
-	TRBV27	TRBJ2-1	TRBD2	CASSLSGGRAGYNEQFF	TGTGCCAGCAGTTTATCAGGCGGGAGGGCCGGGTACAATGAGCAGTTCTTC
-	TRBV6-5	TRBJ1-3	TRBD1	CASSSGQRSSGNTIYF	TGTGCCAGCAGTTCGGGACAGAGGAGCTCTGGAAACACCATATATTTT
-	TRBV12-5	TRBJ2-1	-	CASGLLTSNEQFF	TGTGCTAGTGGTTTGCTGACTTCAAATGAGCAGTTCTTC
-	TRBV5-1	TRBJ2-5	-	CASSFGGGGETQYF	TGCGCCAGCAGCTTTGGCGGGGGCGGGGAGACCCAGTACTTC
-	TRBV5-6	TRBJ1-1	-	CASSLVVPDLAREFTEAFF	TGTGCCAGCAGCTTGGTAGTGCCCGACTTGGCCAGAGAATTCACTGAAGCTTTCTTT
-	TRBV5-1	TRBJ2-3	-	CASSLATATDTQYF	TGCGCCAGCAGCTTGGCGACAGCAACAGATACGCAGTATTTT
-	TRBV4-2	TRBJ1-2	-	CASSQDLLENYGYTF	TGTGCCAGCAGCCAAGATCTGTTAGAAAACTATGGCTACACCTTC
-	TRBV5-1	TRBJ1-6	TRBD1	CASSYSTGVESPLHF	TGCGCCAGCAGTTATTCGACAGGGGTGGAATCACCCCTCCACTTT
-	TRBV6-5	TRBJ1-5	TRBD1	CASGGGQGMIQPQHF	TGTGCCAGCGGAGGGGGACAGGGAATGATTCAGCCCCAGCATTTT
-	TRBV7-2	TRBJ2-7	TRBD2	CASSLDGGAAYEQYF	TGTGCCAGCAGCTTAGACGGGGGGGCTGCCTACGAGCAGTACTTC
-	TRBV6-5	TRBJ1-1	-	CASSYSPGYYTEAFF	TGTGCCAGCAGTTACTCTCCAGGGTATTACACTGAAGCTTTCTTT
-	TRBV12-5	TRBJ1-2	-	CASGLPTLEGPNYGYTF	TGTGCTAGTGGTTTGCCTACTCTAGAGGGGCCTAACTATGGCTACACCTTC
-	TRBV4-1	TRBJ2-2	-	CASSQGTSSSGRDAGELFF	TGCGCCAGCAGCCAAGGGACCTCTTCCAGCGGGCGCGACGCCGGGGAGCTGTTTTTT
-	TRBV27	TRBJ2-3	-	CASAKRGEVGTDTQYF	TGTGCCAGCGCCAAGCGAGGGGAAGTCGGCACAGATACGCAGTATTTT
-	TRBV5-1	TRBJ1-6	-	CASSLAGTNPPPLHF	TGCGCCAGCAGCTTGGCCGGGACAAATCCCCCACCCCTCCACTTT
-	TRBV30	TRBJ2-1	TRBD1	CASRSGQGYNEQFF	TGTGCCTCCCGGAGCGGACAGGGTTACAATGAGCAGTTCTTC
-	TRBV19	TRBJ2-7	-	CASSIGSLGSYEQYF	TGTGCCAGTAGTATAGGGTCCCTCGGGTCCTACGAGCAGTACTTC
-	TRBV5-6	TRBJ2-6	-	CASSLAGASGANVLTF	TGTGCCAGCAGCTTGGCCGGGGCATCTGGGGCCAACGTCCTGACTTTC
few	TRBV4-1	TRBJ1-4	TRBD1	CASSHTRDRGRGVSNEKLFF	TGCGCCAGCAGCCATACCCGGGACAGGGGGCGAGGTGTATCTAATGAAAAACTGTTTTTT
-	TRBV5-1	TRBJ2-3	TRBD2	CASSARRTSGRTHVSTDTQYF	TGCGCCAGCAGCGCCAGGCGGACTAGCGGGAGGACCCACGTTAGCACAGATACGCAGTATTTT
few	TRBV7-9	TRBJ2-3	TRBD1	CASSIDRGSTDTQYF	TGTGCCAGCAGCATCGACAGGGGATCCACAGATACGCAGTATTTT
-	TRBV28	TRBJ1-5	TRBD1	CASSFLNRGSNQPQHF	TGTGCCAGCAGTTTTCTTAACAGGGGCAGCAATCAGCCCCAGCATTTT
-	TRBV4-3	TRBJ1-5	-	CASSQGWRNQPQHF	TGCGCCAGCAGCCAAGGTTGGAGGAATCAGCCCCAGCATTTT
-	TRBV14	TRBJ2-1	-	CASSQDRDLGQFF	TGTGCCAGCAGCCAAGATCGTGACCTTGGGCAGTTCTTC
-	TRBV5-4	TRBJ2-3	TRBD2	CASSPPSGRRGDTQYF	TGTGCCAGCAGCCCACCTAGCGGGAGAAGGGGAGATACGCAGTATTTT
once	TRBV27	TRBJ1-4	TRBD1	CASSGITGATNEKLFF	TGTGCCAGCAGTGGAATCACAGGGGCAACTAATGAAAAACTGTTTTTT
-	TRBV5-1	TRBJ2-7	-	CASSSTLGTGTYEQYF	TGCGCCAGCAGCTCGACCCTGGGGACGGGGACCTACGAGCAGTACTTC
-	TRBV30	TRBJ2-3	-	CAWSVESRGDTQYF	TGTGCCTGGAGTGTAGAATCCCGCGGAGATACGCAGTATTTT
-	TRBV5-1	TRBJ2-1	-	CASHYGRGTTHEQFF	TGCGCCAGTCATTACGGGCGGGGCACAACCCATGAGCAGTTCTTC
-	TRBV11-2	TRBJ2-7	TRBD1	CASSLKGQGPYEQYF	TGTGCCAGCAGCTTAAAGGGACAGGGGCCCTACGAGCAGTACTTC
-	TRBV6-5	TRBJ2-7	-	CASSYSSRLDAYEQYF	TGTGCCAGCAGTTACTCGTCACGGCTAGATGCCTACGAGCAGTACTTC
-	TRBV4-3	TRBJ1-1	-	CASSQESGKGTEAFF	TGCGCCAGCAGCCAAGAATCCGGGAAGGGCACTGAAGCTTTCTTT
-	TRBV6-5	TRBJ1-3	-	CASSRVFSGNTIYF	TGTGCCAGCAGTAGGGTCTTCTCTGGAAACACCATATATTTT
-	TRBV30	TRBJ1-3	TRBD1	CAWSEQGASKYF	TGTGCCTGGAGCGAGCAGGGGGCGTCTAAGTATTTT
-	TRBV19	TRBJ1-1	TRBD1	CASSIMLGYRGVTMNTEAFF	TGTGCCAGTAGTATTATGTTGGGCTACAGGGGAGTCACCATGAACACTGAAGCTTTCTTT
-	TRBV5-1	TRBJ1-2	-	CASSFYLARDGYTF	TGCGCCAGCAGCTTTTATTTGGCTCGGGATGGCTACACCTTC
-	TRBV7-9	TRBJ2-1	-	CASSWWGGGIENEQFF	TGTGCCAGCAGCTGGTGGGGGGGCGGAATAGAGAATGAGCAGTTCTTC
-	TRBV6-6	TRBJ2-5	-	CASTSTGGQQETQYF	TGTGCCAGCACTTCCACGGGGGGACAGCAAGAGACCCAGTACTTC
-	TRBV6-5	TRBJ1-1	-	CASSYYSKGDIRTFF	TGTGCCAGCAGTTATTATTCTAAGGGGGACATTAGAACTTTCTTT
-	TRBV11-3	TRBJ2-7	TRBD1	CASSHWTGGVPEQYF	TGTGCCAGCAGCCATTGGACAGGAGGTGTTCCCGAGCAGTACTTC
-	TRBV9	TRBJ2-5	TRBD2	CANTSAGGPQETQYF	TGTGCCAACACCTCGGCGGGGGGGCCACAAGAGACCCAGTACTTC